The entry that follows covers one T cell receptor beta chain sequence. Profiling relied on immunoSEQ multiplex PCR, and the TCRdb table lists in-frame clones only, not all of them. The sample contains some 700,000 clones, more than 75% of which appear only once. The data derive from a study of shared T cell receptors in the human thymus. Trimming at V came to 7 bases and at J to 6 bases, leaving 9 bases not matched to a gene. The CDR3 runs 14 residues. From germline, CDR1 is MRHNA and CDR2 SNTAGT. These data were also filed under a second study, of human thymus T cells. That report notes: Healthy Finnish infants undergoing corrective surgery for congenital heart defects were the donors. In corrective heart surgery, resections were taken, and these provided the thymus tissue. Related research described thymic repertoires that were highly overlapping among unrelated individuals.

The material sequenced was thymocytes. The rearrangement uses TRBV6-4 and TRBJ1-2; 9 nucleotides agree with TRBD1. This sequence originates from a boy under two years old with a congenital heart defect. The CDR3 here is CASISGTGSDGYTF. In DNA form, the CDR3 reads TGTGCCAGCATCAGCGGGACAGGGTCGGATGGCTACACCTTC.